The next 25 T cell receptor beta chains were all read from a single sample in a study of blood T cell repertoires in COVID-19. TCRdb's table, derived via immunoSEQ multiplex PCR, lists solely in-frame clones and lacks some. In the table there are about 130,000 clones, around nine tenths of which are singletons. Sequenced input: peripheral blood. Receptors were obtained from a woman aged 80 or over with acute or convalescent COVID-19.

The chain joins TRBV20-1 to TRBJ1-4; weak D call: TRBD1 (6 bases). CDR1 is DFQATT, CDR2 SNEGSKA, per germline (reference sequence). Trimming took 3 bases from V and 5 from J, leaving 19 bases between them. The CDR3 runs 16 residues. CDR3 protein: CSASGKGTGWNEKLFF. CDR3 DNA: TGCAGTGCTAGTGGGAAAGGTACAGGGTGGAATGAAAAACTGTTTTTT.

The CDR3 protein is CASSQKAGGPGEQYF. In nucleotides, the CDR3 is TGTGCCAGCAGCCAAAAAGCGGGAGGGCCGGGGGAGCAGTACTTC. V usage is TRBV3-1 (or the pseudogene TRBV3-2) and J usage is TRBJ2-7; 10 nucleotides agree with TRBD2. The junction had 8 bases not matched to a gene; V was cut back by 2 bases and J by 7 bases. CDR1 is LGHDT, CDR2 YNNKEL, per germline (reference sequence). The CDR3 is 15 amino acids.

The chain has TRBV3-1 (or the pseudogene TRBV3-2) and TRBJ2-5; D might be TRBD1 (6 bases). This CDR3 is 16 amino acids long. CDR1 is LGHDT, CDR2 YNNKEL, per germline (reference sequence). Trimming removed 3 bases at V and 7 bases at J, with 21 bases between. The CDR3 bases are TGTGCCAGCAGCCAGGCAGACCGGGTCCCCAGGGGGACCCAGTACTTC. It specifies CASSQADRVPRGTQYF.

This rearrangement joins TRBV14 to TRBJ2-7; 7 nucleotides align to TRBD1. CDR3 length: 13 residues. V gave up 4 bases and J gave up 4 bases; unmatched junction bases: 4. CDR1 and CDR2 from the germline V gene are SGHDN and FVKESK. CDR3 in DNA: TGTGCCAGCAGCCGAGGGACAGAGTACGAGCAGTACTTC. Its translation: CASSRGTEYEQYF.

V usage is TRBV10-3 and J usage is TRBJ1-4; 8 bases fit TRBD1. CDR1 is ENHRY and CDR2 is SYGVKD in the germline V gene. J gave up 11 bases and V 2 bases, and 13 bases lay outside the gene matches. This CDR3 is 16 amino acids long. CDR3 residues: CAISEARGRDLKKLFF. The CDR3 DNA reads as TGTGCCATCAGTGAGGCCAGGGGGCGAGACTTGAAGAAACTGTTTTTT.

The chain couples TRBV5-1 to TRBJ2-7; weak D call: TRBD2 (6 bases). The germline V and J ends were trimmed by 0 bases and 0 bases, with 16 bases remaining between them. Germline V gene data show CDR1 as SGHRS and CDR2 as YFSETQ. This CDR3 comprises 17 residues. CDR3 amino acids: CASSLAPGGTLSYEQYF. CDR3 sequence (DNA): TGCGCCAGCAGCTTGGCTCCTGGCGGGACTCTCTCCTACGAGCAGTACTTC.

V is TRBV3-1 (or the pseudogene TRBV3-2) and J is TRBJ2-3; D is possibly TRBD2 (6 bases). Trimming removed 2 bases from V and 0 bases from J, with 12 bases in between. From germline, CDR1 is LGHDT and CDR2 YNNKEL (reference sequence). This CDR3 has 16 residues. CDR3 sequence: CASSQKHGLSTDTQYF. CDR3 DNA sequence: TGTGCCAGCAGCCAAAAACATGGACTAAGCACAGATACGCAGTATTTT.

The chain's CDR3 is CASSLLPAGAGDTQYF. The CDR3 coding sequence is TGCGCCAGCAGCCTACTCCCTGCGGGGGCCGGGGATACGCAGTATTTT. The rearrangement uses TRBV5-1 and TRBJ2-3; D may be TRBD2 (7 bases). The germline gives CDR1 SGHRS, CDR2 YFSETQ. V was cut by 4 bases and J by 6 bases, with 21 bases left in between. The CDR3 is 16 residues long.

This clone was seen at least ten times. V usage is TRBV11-2 and J usage is TRBJ2-7; 7 bases map to TRBD2. The junction had 4 bases not matched to a gene; V was cut back by 4 bases and J by 1 base. This CDR3 is built from 14 residues. CDR1 and CDR2 (germline): SGHAT, FQNNGV. The CDR3 loop reads CASSSSGNSYEQYF. The CDR3 bases are TGTGCCAGCAGCTCGAGCGGGAATTCCTACGAGCAGTACTTC.

As DNA, the CDR3 is TGCGCCAGCAGCCCGGACAGGGTCCGTGACTACACCTTC. Translated: CASSPDRVRDYTF. The chain has TRBV5-1 and TRBJ1-2; 8 positions match TRBD1. The V and J ends lost 4 bases and 10 bases, in that order; junction bases with no gene match: 9. The CDR3 is 13 residues long. Germline V CDR1 and CDR2: SGHRS, YFSETQ.

This clone has only a few counts. The gene calls are TRBV7-8 and TRBJ1-3; possible D gene TRBD1, 6 bases. This CDR3 region has 15 residues. V dropped 0 bases and J dropped 5 bases, with 11 bases sitting between them. Germline assignment: CDR1 SGHVS and CDR2 FQNEAQ. Written as DNA, the CDR3 is TGTGCCAGCAGCTTAGCCCCACAGGGAAGAAACACCATATATTTT. Its translation: CASSLAPQGRNTIYF. The full variable domain, in which reference TRBV7-8 and TRBJ1-3 provide the parts outside the CDR3, is GAGVSQSPRYKVAKRGQDVALRCDPISGHVSLFWYQQALGQGPEFLTYFQNEAQLDKSGLPSDRFFAERPEGSVSTLKIQRTQQEDSAVYLCASSLAPQGRNTIYFGEGSWLTVV.

For this clone: Other DNA sequences in the same sample also yield this CDR3. The chain combines TRBV18 with TRBJ1-1; D ambiguous. Deletions cut 1 base from V and 1 base from J, with 4 bases between. Germline V gene lookup returns CDR1 KGHSH and CDR2 LQKENI. The CDR3 is made up of 13 amino acids. This CDR3 is CASSPHKNTEAFF. DNA for the CDR3: TGTGCCAGCTCACCACACAAGAACACTGAAGCTTTCTTT. Full variable domain (missing parts from reference TRBV18 and TRBJ1-1): NAGVMQNPRHLVRRRGQEARLRCSPMKGHSHVYWYRQLPEEGLKFMVYLQKENIIDESGMPKERFSAEFPKEGPSILRIQQVVRGDSAAYFCASSPHKNTEAFFGQGTRLTVV.

The J gene is TRBJ2-7, the V gene TRBV6-1; D remains unclear. Germline-derived CDR1 and CDR2 are MNHNS and SASEGT. There are 14 residues in the CDR3. Deletions cut 3 bases from V and 6 bases from J, with 15 bases between. CDR3 in DNA: TGTGCCAGCAGTGATTTTCCGCTCCGAGTCGAGCAGTACTTC. It codes for CASSDFPLRVEQYF.

This clone occurred once. The chain employs TRBV27 and TRBJ2-3; 8 nucleotides match TRBD2. CDR1 is MNHEY and CDR2 is SMNVEV in the germline V gene (reference sequence). V shed 4 bases, J shed 0 bases, and the junction held 15 bases outside the gene matches. The CDR3 length is 19 residues. CDR3 sequence (DNA): TGTGCCAGCAGTTCCCTCACGGGGGGGGAACGAGCTAGCACAGATACGCAGTATTTT. Its translation is CASSSLTGGERASTDTQYF.

Only one count was recorded for this clone. The rearrangement uses TRBV6-2 or TRBV6-3 and TRBJ1-1; D uncertain. This CDR3 contains 12 residues. CDR1 is MNHEY and CDR2 is SVGEGT in the germline V gene. With 6 bases removed from V and 1 base from J, the gap between germline ends came to 6 bases. CDR3 bases: TGTGCCAGCAGCGGGCCGAACACTGAAGCTTTCTTT. Translating it yields CASSGPNTEAFF.

This chain uses TRBV6-5 with TRBJ2-3; tentatively, D is TRBD1 (6 bases). This CDR3 is built from 15 residues. The germline gives CDR1 MNHEY, CDR2 SVGAGI. V dropped 6 bases and J dropped 0 bases, with 13 bases sitting between them. CDR3 bases: TGTGCCAGCAGACAAACAGGGTCTAGCACAGATACGCAGTATTTT. It specifies CASRQTGSSTDTQYF.

The chain is built from TRBV7-9 and TRBJ2-1; weak D call: TRBD2 (5 bases). Trimming cost V 5 bases and J 0 bases, with 17 bases left between them. The CDR3 loop spans 17 amino acids. Germline V gene sequence: CDR1 SEHNR, CDR2 FQNEAQ (reference sequence). CDR3 loop: CASSLRGGYPSYNEQFF. In DNA, the CDR3 is TGTGCCAGCAGCCTCCGTGGCGGGTACCCCTCCTACAATGAGCAGTTCTTC.

The chain uses TRBV7-9 and TRBJ2-6; possible D gene TRBD2, 5 bases. CDR1 and CDR2 from the germline V gene are SEHNR and FQNEAQ (reference sequence). V lost 2 bases to trimming and J lost 4 bases, with 9 bases between them. The CDR3 length is 15 residues. This CDR3 is CASSLRGYGANVLTF. The CDR3 nucleotides are TGTGCCAGCAGCTTACGAGGGTACGGGGCCAACGTCCTGACTTTC.

This clone has just a few counts. V usage is TRBV18 and J usage is TRBJ1-1, with 7 bases that match TRBD1. Germline V gives CDR1 KGHSH, CDR2 LQKENI. The ends lost 2 bases at V and 4 bases at J; junction bases unmatched: 4. The CDR3 has 14 residues. CDR3 sequence reads: CASSPRGLSTEAFF. CDR3 nucleotides: TGTGCCAGCTCACCAAGGGGGCTGAGCACTGAAGCTTTCTTT.

V gene TRBV5-1 combines with J gene TRBJ2-3; 7 nucleotides match TRBD1. The trim removed 2 bases at V and 0 bases at J, leaving 3 bases unmatched. Looked up from germline, CDR1 is SGHRS and CDR2 is YFSETQ. The CDR3 is 15 residues long. This CDR3 reads CASSLRGPSTDTQYF. CDR3 nucleotide sequence: TGCGCCAGCAGCTTAAGGGGGCCTAGCACAGATACGCAGTATTTT.

The V and J genes are TRBV5-6 and TRBJ1-4, with D possibly being TRBD1 (6 bases). With 1 base removed from V and 0 bases from J, the gap between germline ends came to 7 bases. The germline gives CDR1 SGHDT, CDR2 YYEEEE. This CDR3 is 15 amino acids long. The CDR3 coding sequence is TGTGCCAGCAGCTTGTGGACAGCAACTAATGAAAAACTGTTTTTT. It encodes CASSLWTATNEKLFF. Filled out from reference TRBV5-6 and TRBJ1-4, the complete variable domain reads DAGVTQSPTHLIKTRGQQVTLRCSPKSGHDTVSWYQQALGQGPQFIFQYYEEEERQRGNFPDRFSGHQFPNYSSELNVNALLLGDSALYLCASSLWTATNEKLFFGSGTQLSVL.

The genes are TRBV20-1 and TRBJ2-3; TRBD2 matches 11 bases. This CDR3 comprises 16 residues. J lost 3 bases, V lost 3 bases, and 8 bases had no gene match. Germline lookup yields CDR1 DFQATT and CDR2 SNEGSKA (reference sequence). CDR3 in amino acids: CSASPVLAGETDTQYF. CDR3 DNA sequence: TGCAGTGCTAGTCCCGTACTAGCGGGAGAAACAGATACGCAGTATTTT.

The J gene is TRBJ2-1, the V gene TRBV20-1; 12 bases line up with TRBD2. The CDR3 is made up of 16 amino acids. Germline V gene sequence: CDR1 DFQATT, CDR2 SNEGSKA (reference sequence). Germline trimming cut 3 bases from V and 7 bases from J; bases unmatched to any gene: 10. The CDR3 DNA reads as TGCAGTGCTAGTCCCCCGACTAGCGGGAGCTCGAATGAGCAGTTCTTC. It specifies CSASPPTSGSSNEQFF.

The V and J genes are TRBV9 and TRBJ2-3; 8 bases are shared with TRBD2. The CDR3 is 16 residues long. After removal of 0 bases from V and 4 bases from J, the junction contained 7 bases not matched to a gene. Per germline, CDR1 SGDLS and CDR2 YYNGEE. The CDR3 nucleotides read TGTGCCAGCAGCGTAGCCCCGGGAGGGTGGGCAGATACGCAGTATTTT. Its translation: CASSVAPGGWADTQYF.

The V call is TRBV2, the J call TRBJ2-1; maybe TRBD2 (5 bases). There are 15 residues in the CDR3. Looked up from germline, CDR1 is SNHLY and CDR2 is FYNNEI. V shed 6 bases and J shed 0 bases, with 12 bases lying between them. CDR3 amino acids: CASSLDAGSYNEQFF. In nucleotides, the CDR3 is TGTGCCAGCAGCCTTGACGCGGGCTCCTACAATGAGCAGTTCTTC.